The text below deals with one T cell receptor (beta chain). The sample originates from a study of blood T cell repertoires in COVID-19. Study at large: T cells, B-cell-depleted T cells, or PBMCs supplied cDNA or gDNA.

This CDR3 spans 13 amino acids. Trimming took off 2 bases at V and 7 bases at J, with 12 bases between the two ends. CDR1 and CDR2 (germline): SGHRS, YFSETQ. Original data processing: Using reference gene primer amplification, nucleated cell counts were estimated. TCRdb keeps only in-frame clones here, not all; method: immunoSEQ multiplex PCR. The V and J calls and clone size were taken over from that table, and D and trimming were inferred from the DNA. In the table there are about 310,000 clones, about nine tenths of which are singletons. This chain joins TRBV5-1 and TRBJ2-5; D possibly corresponds to TRBD2 (6 bases). This TCR was recovered from a man aged 18 to 35 with active or convalescent COVID-19. Sequenced sample: peripheral blood. The CDR3 DNA is TGCGCCAGCAGCTTCGGGACCGGGGGGACCCAGTACTTC. Translated, it gives CASSFGTGGTQYF.